Each of the 23 T cell receptor beta chains below was sequenced from the same sample in a study of cytomegalovirus exposure and HLA in healthy donors. It was with 60 Vbeta and 13 Jbeta primers that the PCR ran. The protocol was immunoSEQ multiplex PCR, while the TCRdb copy is restricted to in-frame clones and leaves out a portion. Of under 200,000 clones detected, over 9.5% appear once; the ten largest clones hold over 6.5%. Sample: PBMCs. The origin of the receptors is a man aged 45 to 65 in good health and CMV-seropositive.

This clone has only a few counts. The rearrangement uses TRBV7-2 and TRBJ1-5; D may be TRBD1 (6 bases). The CDR3 length is 16 residues. Trimming shortened V by 2 bases and J by 3 bases, and 14 bases separated the two germline ends. CDR1 is SGHTA, CDR2 FQGNSA, per germline. CDR3 in amino acids: CASSLFPRTDNQPQHF. The DNA of the CDR3 is TGTGCCAGCAGCTTATTTCCCCGGACAGACAATCAGCCCCAGCATTTT.

In its sample, this clone was seen a few times. CDR3 sequence: CASRPGQGSSYEQYF. The CDR3 nucleotides read TGCGCCAGCAGACCCGGACAGGGGAGCTCCTACGAGCAGTACTTC. The chain links TRBV4-1 to TRBJ2-7; TRBD1 matches 9 bases. This CDR3 region has 15 residues. Trimming removed 6 bases from V and 0 bases from J; junction bases left unmatched: 6. Germline CDR1 and CDR2: MGHRA and YSYEKL.

The chain combines TRBV11-2 with TRBJ2-3, with TRBD2 identical over 10 bases. With V trimmed by 5 bases and J by 0 bases, 5 bases remained unmatched. The germline V gene encodes CDR1 SGHAT and CDR2 FQNNGV. CDR3 size: 16 residues. In DNA, the CDR3 is TGTGCCAGCAGCAGAGGACTAGCGGCTAGCACAGATACGCAGTATTTT. Translating gives CASSRGLAASTDTQYF.

The J gene is TRBJ1-4, the V gene TRBV7-9, with 10 bases identical to TRBD1. This CDR3 region has 16 residues. V lost 5 bases, J lost 7 bases, and 10 bases stayed unmatched. Germline CDR1 and CDR2: SEHNR and FQNEAQ (reference sequence). The CDR3: CASSHPTGTGAEKLFF. The CDR3 coding sequence is TGTGCCAGCAGCCACCCAACCGGGACAGGGGCTGAAAAACTGTTTTTT.

In regard to this clone: This CDR3 is also generated by other DNA sequences in the sample. This chain links TRBV27 with TRBJ1-2, with TRBD1 identical over 8 bases. Germline V gives CDR1 MNHEY, CDR2 SMNVEV (reference sequence). The CDR3 runs to 13 residues. The junction had 7 bases not matched to a gene; V was cut back by 5 bases and J by 8 bases. CDR3 nucleotides: TGTGCCAGCAGTCTCGGACAGGGAGGGGGCTACACCTTC. This gives the protein CASSLGQGGGYTF.

This clone was counted only a few times. The chain carries TRBV2 and TRBJ2-1; 7 nucleotides align to TRBD1. Trimming removed 5 bases from V and 5 bases from J; junction bases left unmatched: 12. Per germline, CDR1 SNHLY and CDR2 FYNNEI. The CDR3 totals 16 residues. The CDR3 DNA reads as TGTGCCAGCAGTCTATCCGCGGTAGGGGGCCACAATGAGCAGTTCTTC. This codes for CASSLSAVGGHNEQFF.

In its sample, this clone was seen a few times. The CDR3 nucleotides read TGTGCCAGCAGTAACTATAAGGGGCCCGGGGAGCTGTTTTTT. It specifies CASSNYKGPGELFF. This chain joins TRBV6-6 and TRBJ2-2; D might be TRBD1 (5 bases). The germline V gene has CDR1 MNHNY and CDR2 SVGAGI (reference sequence). The CDR3 is made up of 14 amino acids. Deletions cut 5 bases from V and 6 bases from J, with 13 bases between.

This clone was seen more than once but under ten times. The rearrangement joins TRBV19 to TRBJ1-1; tentatively, D is TRBD1 (5 bases). This CDR3 has 14 residues. In germline, CDR1 is LNHDA, CDR2 SQIVND (reference sequence). The V gene lost 6 bases and the J gene lost 4 bases, with 15 bases spanning the gap. The CDR3 sequence is CASRRGSRSTEAFF. The CDR3 nucleotides are TGTGCCAGTAGAAGGGGCAGCCGATCCACTGAAGCTTTCTTT. The full variable domain, in which reference TRBV19 and TRBJ1-1 provide the parts outside the CDR3, is DGGITQSPKYLFRKEGQNVTLSCEQNLNHDAMYWYRQDPGQGLRLIYYSQIVNDFQKGDIAEGYSVSREKKESFPLTVTSAQKNPTAFYLCASRRGSRSTEAFFGQGTRLTVV.

V gene TRBV7-9 combines with J gene TRBJ1-4; D not certain. The V end lost 5 bases, the J end lost 2 bases, and 12 bases lay between the germline ends. The CDR3 is 15 amino acids. CDR1 is SEHNR and CDR2 is FQNEAQ in the germline V gene (reference sequence). CDR3 in amino acids: CASSTDGRTNEKLFF. DNA of the CDR3: TGTGCCAGCAGCACCGACGGGAGGACTAATGAAAAACTGTTTTTT. Full variable domain (outside the CDR3, taken from reference TRBV7-9 and TRBJ1-4): DTGVSQNPRHKITKRGQNVTFRCDPISEHNRLYWYRQTLGQGPEFLTYFQNEAQLEKSRLLSDRFSAERPKGSFSTLEIQRTEQGDSAMYLCASSTDGRTNEKLFFGSGTQLSVL.

A few counts support this clone. This sequence joins TRBV14 and TRBJ1-6; 10 bases are shared with TRBD1. Per the germline V gene, CDR1 is SGHDN and CDR2 is FVKESK. CDR3 length: 15 residues. With V trimmed by 4 bases and J by 10 bases, 7 bases remained unmatched. Here the CDR3 reads CASSRKGTGVSPLHF. CDR3 coding DNA: TGTGCCAGCAGCCGAAAGGGGACAGGGGTATCACCCCTCCACTTT.

This clone appeared a few times. This rearrangement joins TRBV19 to TRBJ1-6; 7 nucleotides match TRBD1. Per the germline V gene, CDR1 is LNHDA and CDR2 is SQIVND (reference sequence). V lost 2 bases and J lost 7; bases outside the gene matches: 8. The length of the CDR3 is 16 residues. The CDR3 here is CASSISPTGTNSPLHF. CDR3 DNA sequence: TGTGCCAGTAGTATATCTCCGACAGGGACAAATTCACCCCTCCACTTT.

The chain combines TRBV4-2 with TRBJ2-3; 15 bases are a match to TRBD2. The CDR3 extends over 16 amino acids. From germline, CDR1 is LGHNA and CDR2 YNFKEQ. Trimming cost V 1 base and J 5 bases; bases outside gene matches: 1. The CDR3 region is CASSQGGLAGGDTQYF. CDR3 sequence (DNA): TGTGCCAGCAGCCAAGGGGGACTAGCGGGGGGAGATACGCAGTATTTT.

This clone was seen only a few times. The chain links TRBV5-1 to TRBJ1-5; tentative D call: TRBD1 (5 bases). Germline-derived CDR1 and CDR2 are SGHRS and YFSETQ. Trimming stripped 0 bases from V and 9 bases from J, with 10 bases between. CDR3 length: 13 amino acids. In DNA, the CDR3 is TGCGCCAGCAGCTTGGGGCAGGGTCGGCCCCAGCATTTT. The encoded protein is CASSLGQGRPQHF.

The chain has TRBV5-6 and TRBJ2-2; weak D call: TRBD2 (5 bases). Germline CDR1 SGHDT, CDR2 YYEEEE. This CDR3 is 15 amino acids long. The V end was cut by 4 bases, the J end by 4 bases, with 14 bases between. The CDR3, as DNA: TGTGCCAGCAGCACCCCTCGGGGTGGCACCGGGGAGCTGTTTTTT. Amino acid sequence: CASSTPRGGTGELFF. Variable domain in full (rest from reference TRBV5-6 and TRBJ2-2): DAGVTQSPTHLIKTRGQQVTLRCSPKSGHDTVSWYQQALGQGPQFIFQYYEEEERQRGNFPDRFSGHQFPNYSSELNVNALLLGDSALYLCASSTPRGGTGELFFGEGSRLTVL.

There are a few counts of this clone. This chain joins TRBV7-2 and TRBJ1-4, with a possible D match to TRBD1 (5 bases). The CDR3 covers 14 residues. Germline V gene data show CDR1 as SGHTA and CDR2 as FQGNSA. V lost 8 bases and J lost 2, with 12 bases in between. The CDR3 region has the DNA TGTGCCAGCCGCGGGGGTGGGACTAATGAAAAACTGTTTTTT. Its protein product is CASRGGGTNEKLFF.

V gene TRBV2 combines with J gene TRBJ1-1, with 8 bases fitting TRBD1. J lost 4 bases, V lost 3 bases, and 10 bases had no gene match. CDR1 is SNHLY, CDR2 FYNNEI, per germline. CDR3 length equals 16 residues. The DNA for the CDR3 is TGTGCCAGCAGTGATGTGCAGGGGGCATCGGCCACTGAAGCTTTCTTT. Translation gives CASSDVQGASATEAFF.

In its sample, this clone was seen a few times. The CDR3 sequence: CASSPRDTGELFF. CDR3 DNA sequence: TGTGCCAGCTCACCCAGGGATACCGGGGAGCTGTTTTTT. The rearrangement uses TRBV18 and TRBJ2-2; maybe TRBD1 (5 bases). The CDR3 length is 13 residues. V was clipped by 3 bases and J by 5 bases, with 7 bases between them. CDR1 is KGHSH and CDR2 is LQKENI in the germline V gene.

This clone was picked up a small number of times. This chain joins TRBV5-8 and TRBJ1-5, with 7 bases lining up with TRBD1. Germline V gene data show CDR1 as SGHTS and CDR2 as YDEGEE. The CDR3 has 15 residues. Trimming removed 6 bases from V and 7 bases from J; junction bases left unmatched: 13. In DNA, the CDR3 is TGTGCCAGCACGAATCGACAGGGCGAGGGGCAGCCCCAGCATTTT. Protein product: CASTNRQGEGQPQHF. The whole variable domain, remainder taken from reference TRBV5-8 and TRBJ1-5, is EAGVTQSPTHLIKTRGQQATLRCSPISGHTSVYWYQQALGLGLQFLLWYDEGEERNRGNFPPRFSGRQFPNYSSELNVNALELEDSALYLCASTNRQGEGQPQHFGDGTRLSIL.

The chain combines TRBV5-4 with TRBJ2-3, with D unclear. V gave up 5 bases and J gave up 0 bases, with 13 bases separating them. The V gene's germline CDR1 is SGHNT and CDR2 YYREEE (reference sequence). The CDR3 length is 15 residues. CDR3 in amino acids: CASRSVLRSTDTQYF. The CDR3 DNA is TGTGCCAGCAGATCTGTACTGCGAAGCACAGATACGCAGTATTTT.

This clone has more than one count but fewer than ten. This sequence joins TRBV5-1 and TRBJ1-2, with D unresolved. This CDR3 is 12 amino acids long. Trimming took off 0 bases at V and 10 bases at J, with 10 bases between the two ends. The germline CDR1 and CDR2 sequences are SGHRS and YFSETQ. In nucleotides, the CDR3 is TGCGCCAGCAGCTTGGGACTACAGTTCTACACCTTC. Protein sequence: CASSLGLQFYTF.

The CDR3 DNA is TGTGCCAGCAGCCGGGGGGGATACACCGGGGAGCTGTTTTTT. This sequence encodes CASSRGGYTGELFF. The chain employs TRBV14 and TRBJ2-2; 7 bases are a match to TRBD2. The CDR3 consists of 14 residues. In germline, CDR1 is SGHDN, CDR2 FVKESK. The trim removed 4 bases at V and 3 bases at J, leaving 2 bases unmatched.

Note on this clone: The sample has other DNA sequences that encode this CDR3 too. The chain couples TRBV7-2 to TRBJ2-1; tentative D call: TRBD2 (5 bases). Trimming took off 2 bases at V and 6 bases at J, with 14 bases between the two ends. The V gene's germline CDR1 is SGHTA and CDR2 FQGNSA. The CDR3 runs to 15 residues. The DNA for the CDR3 is TGTGCCAGCAGCTTAAGAAGATCTGGAGGCAATGAGCAGTTCTTC. Translated, it gives CASSLRRSGGNEQFF.

This clone has more than one count but fewer than ten. The chain joins TRBV7-2 to TRBJ2-2, with 10 bases identical to TRBD2. Germline V gene sequence: CDR1 SGHTA, CDR2 FQGNSA. The ends lost 5 bases at V and 8 bases at J; junction bases unmatched: 5. The CDR3 runs to 14 residues. The DNA for the CDR3 is TGTGCCAGCAGCCAGACTAGCGGGTCGGGGGAGCTGTTTTTT. Protein: CASSQTSGSGELFF.